The T cell receptor beta chain described here comes from a study of T cells in Graves' hyperthyroidism and ophthalmopathy. V dropped 7 bases and J dropped 0 bases, with 10 bases sitting between them. The CDR3 has 13 residues. Researchers amplified the TCR beta CDR3 regions from RNA transcripts. In the first-round RT-PCR of the TCR CDR3, the HTBI primer set was used. TCRdb independently ran MiXCR on the multiplex PCR reads; one entry per CDR3 protein. This table holds around 400,000 distinct CDR3 sequences, roughly an eighth found once. Exclusion of a patient resulted from uncontrolled infection, other autoimmune disease, pregnancy or lactation. Diagnostic assessment was based on clinical symptoms, serum thyroxine and TRAb, thyroid ultrasound and orbital computed tomography.

This clonotype originated in a woman aged 18-30 years with Graves' hyperthyroidism. Material: blood. The chain is built from TRBV12-3 or TRBV12-4 and TRBJ2-7; D call uncertain. CDR3 protein: CASTPYISYEQYF. The CDR3 bases are TGTGCCAGCACCCCCTACATCTCCTACGAGCAGTACTTC.